This T cell receptor beta chain is from a study of blood T cells in healthy people across ages. This clonotype was picked up a small number of times. The length of the CDR3 is 15 residues. Germline lookup yields CDR1 SGHRS and CDR2 YFSETQ. V lost 7 bases and J 4 bases, leaving 19 bases between the germline ends. Primers used in a second PCR of about 7 to 12 cycles were a sample-barcoded 5' primer and a J-beta primer mix. Each cDNA molecule, via a template-switch adaptor with 12 random nucleotides, was tagged. TCRdb re-called the 5' RACE reads with MiXCR, one entry per CDR3 protein. The sample has 1 million or so distinct CDR3 sequences; about 25% are singletons. This same sample was also part of a study on T cells of mothers and their children. That work states: The M1S primer of the second PCR added sample barcodes and 2-4 random nucleotides.

Sequencing was carried out using blood. V usage is TRBV5-1 and J usage is TRBJ2-3, with D unresolved. This TCR came from a girl aged 2 to 9 in good health. This CDR3 is CASYQSSTIADTQYF. In nucleotides, the CDR3 is TGCGCCAGCTATCAGTCCTCGACGATCGCAGATACGCAGTATTTT. Together with reference TRBV5-1 and TRBJ2-3, the CDR3 gives the full variable domain: KAGVTQTPRYLIKTRGQQVTLSCSPISGHRSVSWYQQTPGQGLQFLFEYFSETQRNKGNFPGRFSGRQFSNSRSEMNVSTLELGDSALYLCASYQSSTIADTQYFGPGTRLTVL.